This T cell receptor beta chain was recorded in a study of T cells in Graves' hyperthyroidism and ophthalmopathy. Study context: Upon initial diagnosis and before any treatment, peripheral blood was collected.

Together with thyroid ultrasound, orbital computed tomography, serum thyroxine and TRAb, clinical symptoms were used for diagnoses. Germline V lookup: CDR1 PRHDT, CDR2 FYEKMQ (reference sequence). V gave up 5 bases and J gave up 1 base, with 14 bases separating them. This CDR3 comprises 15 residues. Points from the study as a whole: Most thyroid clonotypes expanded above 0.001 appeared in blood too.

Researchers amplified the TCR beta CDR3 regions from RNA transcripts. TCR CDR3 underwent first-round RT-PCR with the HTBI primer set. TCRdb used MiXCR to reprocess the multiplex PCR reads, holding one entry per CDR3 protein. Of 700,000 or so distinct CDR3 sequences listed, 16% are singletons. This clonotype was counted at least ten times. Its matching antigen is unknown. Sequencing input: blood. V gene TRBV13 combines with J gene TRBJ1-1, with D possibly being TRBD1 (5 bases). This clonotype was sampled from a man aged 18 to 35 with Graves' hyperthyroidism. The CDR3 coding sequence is TGTGCCAGCAGCCCCTCCAGGGAGGCGAACACTGAAGCTTTCTTT. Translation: CASSPSREANTEAFF.